This T cell receptor (beta chain) emerged from a study of blood T cells in healthy people across ages. The CDR3 length is 15 residues. J gave up 6 bases and V 5 bases, and 4 bases lay outside the gene matches. Germline CDR1 SEHNR, CDR2 FQNEAQ (reference sequence). Study-wide results and limits: A strong correlation between TCR beta diversity and naive T cell percentage was seen. Per million T cells, TCR beta diversity dropped roughly linearly as age increased.

This clonotype was detected ten times or more. Antigen: not known. A J-beta primer mix and a sample-barcoded 5' primer were used in a second PCR of roughly 6 to 11 cycles. From the 5' RACE reads, TCRdb called clonotypes with MiXCR, one entry per CDR3 protein. Of 750,000 to 950,000 distinct CDR3 sequences in the sample, 25% to 30% were seen once. The same sample was also studied in work on T cells of mothers and their children. That publication notes: Related pairs of mothers and children showed slightly higher, non-significant overlap versus unrelated pairs.

This receptor was taken from a woman between 40 and 55 years old in good health. The material sequenced was blood. V gene TRBV7-9 combines with J gene TRBJ2-1; 13 bases agree with TRBD2. The CDR3 bases are TGTGCCAGCAGCCGGACTAGCGGGGGAGGCAATGAGCAGTTCTTC. Protein sequence: CASSRTSGGGNEQFF.